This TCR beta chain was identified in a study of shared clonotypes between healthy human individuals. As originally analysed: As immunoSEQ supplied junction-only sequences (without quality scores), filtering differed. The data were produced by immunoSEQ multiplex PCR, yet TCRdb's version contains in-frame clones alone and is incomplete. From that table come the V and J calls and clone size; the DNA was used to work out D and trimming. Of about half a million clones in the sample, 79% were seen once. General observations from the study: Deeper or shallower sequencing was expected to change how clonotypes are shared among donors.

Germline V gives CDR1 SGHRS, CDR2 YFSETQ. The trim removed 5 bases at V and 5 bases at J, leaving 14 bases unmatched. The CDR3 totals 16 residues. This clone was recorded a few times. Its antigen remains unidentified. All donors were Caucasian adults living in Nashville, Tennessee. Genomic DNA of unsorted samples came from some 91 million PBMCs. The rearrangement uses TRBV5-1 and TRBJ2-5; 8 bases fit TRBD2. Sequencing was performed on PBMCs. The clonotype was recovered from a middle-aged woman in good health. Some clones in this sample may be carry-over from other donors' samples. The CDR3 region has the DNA TGCGCCAGCAGTCGGACCGGGACTAGGGGGGTGGAGACCCAGTACTTC. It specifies CASSRTGTRGVETQYF.